These 29 T cell receptor beta chains share one sample of origin, sequenced in a study of blood T cell repertoires in COVID-19. Generated by immunoSEQ multiplex PCR, the TCRdb table keeps only in-frame clones and is missing some. The data contain 80,000 or so clones, around nine tenths of them singletons. Sequencing input: peripheral blood. All receptors come from a man aged 45 to 65 with acute or convalescent COVID-19.

The rearrangement joins TRBV6-1 to TRBJ2-1; TRBD1 aligns across 11 bases. The CDR3 contains 16 residues. Germline V gene lookup returns CDR1 MNHNS and CDR2 SASEGT. The V and J ends lost 3 bases and 2 bases, in that order; junction bases with no gene match: 3. CDR3: CASSDPDRGPYNEQFF. DNA of the CDR3: TGTGCCAGCAGTGACCCGGACAGGGGGCCCTACAATGAGCAGTTCTTC.

The chain recombines TRBV19 with TRBJ1-5; 10 nucleotides match TRBD1. V dropped 3 bases and J dropped 6; count of bases not matched to a gene: 5. This CDR3 is built from 15 residues. The germline V gene has CDR1 LNHDA and CDR2 SQIVND (reference sequence). The CDR3 bases are TGTGCCAGTAGTATGGGACAGGGGTTTGGTCAGCCCCAGCATTTT. The encoded protein is CASSMGQGFGQPQHF. Supplemented by reference TRBV19 and TRBJ1-5, the full variable domain reads DGGITQSPKYLFRKEGQNVTLSCEQNLNHDAMYWYRQDPGQGLRLIYYSQIVNDFQKGDIAEGYSVSREKKESFPLTVTSAQKNPTAFYLCASSMGQGFGQPQHFGDGTRLSIL.

This chain uses TRBV6-5 with TRBJ1-4; TRBD1 matches at 7 bases. Germline V gives CDR1 MNHEY, CDR2 SVGAGI. The V segment lost 6 bases and the J segment 3 bases; nucleotides outside the gene matches: 1. The CDR3 extends over 13 amino acids. CDR3 sequence: CASRQGSNEKLFF. In DNA form, the CDR3 reads TGTGCCAGCAGACAGGGGTCTAATGAAAAACTGTTTTTT.

The chain couples TRBV5-1 to TRBJ2-3; 10 bases are shared with TRBD2. From germline, CDR1 is SGHRS and CDR2 YFSETQ. This CDR3 spans 15 amino acids. V shed 0 bases, J shed 4 bases, and the junction held 2 bases outside the gene matches. CDR3 amino acids: CASSLGLAGADTQYF. CDR3 bases: TGCGCCAGCAGCTTGGGGCTAGCGGGGGCAGATACGCAGTATTTT. Full variable domain (outside the CDR3, taken from reference TRBV5-1 and TRBJ2-3): KAGVTQTPRYLIKTRGQQVTLSCSPISGHRSVSWYQQTPGQGLQFLFEYFSETQRNKGNFPGRFSGRQFSNSRSEMNVSTLELGDSALYLCASSLGLAGADTQYFGPGTRLTVL.

The chain uses TRBV5-1 and TRBJ1-1; TRBD1 matches at 9 bases. CDR3 length: 15 amino acids. Germline-derived CDR1 and CDR2 are SGHRS and YFSETQ. The trim removed 4 bases at V and 4 bases at J, leaving 8 bases unmatched. CDR3 nucleotide sequence: TGCGCCAGCAGCCCGGACAGGGGTACGGGCACTGAAGCTTTCTTT. Translating it yields CASSPDRGTGTEAFF.

The chain joins TRBV6-5 to TRBJ2-3; the match to TRBD2 covers 8 bases. V lost 8 bases and J lost 6; bases outside the gene matches: 13. CDR1 and CDR2 (germline): MNHEY, SVGAGI. The CDR3 has 15 amino acids. CDR3 residues: CASYYPAGVSDTQYF. As DNA, the CDR3 is TGTGCCAGCTATTACCCAGCGGGAGTTAGTGATACGCAGTATTTT.

The chain recombines TRBV27 with TRBJ2-7; 7 bases match TRBD2. V trimming: 2 bases; J trimming: 5 bases; junction bases outside the gene matches: 9. Germline lookup yields CDR1 MNHEY and CDR2 SMNVEV (reference sequence). The CDR3 is made up of 15 amino acids. CDR3 coding DNA: TGTGCCAGCAGTTTAACGGCAGCGGGAATCCACGAGCAGTACTTC. It translates to CASSLTAAGIHEQYF.

This clone has just a few counts. In DNA, the CDR3 is TGTGCCAGCAGTCCCTCCCCGAGCGTTCACGAGCAGTACTTC. Translation: CASSPSPSVHEQYF. The chain combines TRBV2 with TRBJ2-7; D is unclear. The CDR3 runs to 14 residues. With 5 bases removed from V and 5 bases from J, the gap between germline ends came to 16 bases. Germline CDR1 is SNHLY and CDR2 is FYNNEI.

This clone was seen a handful of times. This chain joins TRBV5-1 and TRBJ1-4, with 7 bases that match TRBD1. CDR3 length: 14 amino acids. After removal of 6 bases from V and 8 bases from J, the junction contained 10 bases not matched to a gene. Germline assignment: CDR1 SGHRS and CDR2 YFSETQ. The CDR3 region has the DNA TGCGCCAGCAACCCCACAGGGGACGAGGAAAAACTGTTTTTT. Protein sequence: CASNPTGDEEKLFF.

This chain connects TRBV1 to TRBJ2-3; the listed D gene, TRBD1, was not tested against the DNA. TRBV1 is assigned pseudogene status. The CDR3 length is 13 residues. The DNA of the CDR3 is TGCACCAGCAGCCGGGGCTGGACAGATACGCAGTATTTT. Translating it yields CTSSRGWTDTQYF.

The chain employs TRBV10-3 and TRBJ1-2; 7 bases line up with TRBD1. V lost 7 bases, J lost 2 bases, and 13 bases stayed unmatched. CDR3 size: 16 residues. Germline V gene sequence: CDR1 ENHRY, CDR2 SYGVKD. CDR3 loop: CAINTSDRPQNYGYTF. In DNA, the CDR3 is TGTGCCATCAATACGTCGGACAGGCCCCAAAACTATGGCTACACCTTC.

The chain carries TRBV19 and TRBJ1-2; 10 nucleotides match TRBD1. The CDR3 spans 13 residues. Germline CDR1 is LNHDA and CDR2 is SQIVND (reference sequence). V dropped 4 bases and J dropped 7; count of bases not matched to a gene: 3. CDR3 residues: CASSRQGASGYTF. The CDR3 region has the DNA TGTGCCAGTAGTAGACAGGGGGCGTCTGGCTACACCTTC.

The chain couples TRBV7-8 to TRBJ2-7; TRBD1 matches 7 bases. The CDR3 loop spans 16 amino acids. Germline lookup yields CDR1 SGHVS and CDR2 FQNEAQ. J lost 5 bases, V lost 4 bases, and 14 bases had no gene match. The DNA of the CDR3 is TGTGCCAGCAGCTACCAAACGGCAGGGGGTCGGAACGAGCAGTACTTC. Translating gives CASSYQTAGGRNEQYF.

The V call is TRBV4-1, the J call TRBJ1-6; 10 nucleotides line up with TRBD1. The germline gives CDR1 MGHRA, CDR2 YSYEKL. The CDR3 spans 16 residues. J lost 7 bases, V lost 3 bases, and 6 bases had no gene match. The CDR3 DNA reads TGCGCCAGCAGCCACCCCGGACAGGGGGAAAATTCACCCCTCCACTTT. It encodes CASSHPGQGENSPLHF.

This clone came up once. The chain uses TRBV4-1 and TRBJ2-1, with 8 bases fitting TRBD2. CDR3 length equals 16 residues. Germline-derived CDR1 and CDR2 are MGHRA and YSYEKL. Unmatched junction bases numbered 6, after V lost 1 base and J lost 4 bases. The CDR3 reads CASSQGPAGVYNEQFF. CDR3 bases: TGCGCCAGCAGCCAAGGACCAGCGGGGGTGTACAATGAGCAGTTCTTC.

The V gene is TRBV5-6, the J gene TRBJ1-5, with D perhaps TRBD1 (6 bases). Trimming stripped 4 bases from V and 3 bases from J, with 11 bases between. The CDR3 contains 14 residues. The germline gives CDR1 SGHDT, CDR2 YYEEEE. Written as DNA, the CDR3 is TGTGCCAGCAGCATCGGACAGAACAATCAGCCCCAGCATTTT. This sequence encodes CASSIGQNNQPQHF.

V gene TRBV5-8 combines with J gene TRBJ2-2, with 7 bases fitting TRBD1. The V segment lost 5 bases and the J segment 11 bases; nucleotides outside the gene matches: 6. The length of the CDR3 is 12 residues. Germline-derived CDR1 and CDR2 are SGHTS and YDEGEE. In DNA form, the CDR3 reads TGTGCCAGCAGTGACGGGACAGAAGAGCTGTTTTTT. It specifies CASSDGTEELFF.

The chain carries TRBV12-3 or TRBV12-4 and TRBJ1-5; a weak D match, TRBD1 (5 bases). V was cut by 3 bases and J by 7 bases, with 10 bases left in between. The CDR3 is 13 amino acids. The CDR3 nucleotides read TGTGCCAGCAGTTTCAGGGCCCACCAGCCCCAGCATTTT. It yields the protein CASSFRAHQPQHF.

V and J are TRBV27 and TRBJ1-6; 8 positions match TRBD1. V was pared by 5 bases and J by 6 bases, with 12 bases of the junction left unmatched. Germline V gene data show CDR1 as MNHEY and CDR2 as SMNVEV (reference sequence). There are 17 residues in the CDR3. CDR3 DNA: TGTGCCAGCAGTCCAACATATCACAGGGGGAGTAATTCACCCCTCCACTTT. Translation: CASSPTYHRGSNSPLHF.

V and J are TRBV19 and TRBJ1-5; 8 bases map to TRBD1. CDR3 size: 15 residues. Germline V gene sequence: CDR1 LNHDA, CDR2 SQIVND (reference sequence). Losses at the gene ends were 3 bases for V and 5 bases for J; bases not matched to a gene: 6. CDR3 coding DNA: TGTGCCAGTAGTATCCCCAGCAGGGGGCATCAGCCCCAGCATTTT. Encoded protein: CASSIPSRGHQPQHF. The whole variable domain, remainder taken from reference TRBV19 and TRBJ1-5, is DGGITQSPKYLFRKEGQNVTLSCEQNLNHDAMYWYRQDPGQGLRLIYYSQIVNDFQKGDIAEGYSVSREKKESFPLTVTSAQKNPTAFYLCASSIPSRGHQPQHFGDGTRLSIL.

The V and J genes are TRBV6-5 and TRBJ2-6; 7 positions agree with TRBD1. Germline V lookup: CDR1 MNHEY, CDR2 SVGAGI. The CDR3 consists of 15 residues. J lost 0 bases, V lost 6 bases, and 2 bases had no gene match. CDR3 in DNA: TGTGCCAGCAGCAGGGACAGCTCTGGGGCCAACGTCCTGACTTTC. This encodes CASSRDSSGANVLTF.

V and J are TRBV28 and TRBJ1-1; weak D call: TRBD1 (6 bases). The V gene lost 7 bases and the J gene lost 0 bases, with 9 bases spanning the gap. Germline V gives CDR1 MDHEN, CDR2 SYDVKM. The CDR3 contains 13 residues. CDR3 bases: TGTGCCAGCACCACAGGGATGAACACTGAAGCTTTCTTT. The encoded protein is CASTTGMNTEAFF.

The J gene is TRBJ1-5, the V gene TRBV4-1; D is ambiguous. The CDR3 is 13 amino acids. Trimming removed 3 bases at V and 6 bases at J, with 9 bases between. From germline, CDR1 is MGHRA and CDR2 YSYEKL. The CDR3 reads CASSQDPSQPQHF. The DNA for the CDR3 is TGCGCCAGCAGCCAGGATCCTAGTCAGCCCCAGCATTTT.

V and J are TRBV7-2 and TRBJ1-3, with D hard to call. The V and J ends lost 1 base and 4 bases respectively, with 8 bases between them. This CDR3 has 14 amino acids. The germline V gene encodes CDR1 SGHTA and CDR2 FQGNSA. DNA of the CDR3: TGTGCCAGCAGCTTAGGTCATAGCGGAAACACCATATATTTT. Its translation is CASSLGHSGNTIYF.

This clone was seen only once. The chain combines TRBV7-9 with TRBJ2-5; possibly TRBD1 for D (6 bases). The V end lost 2 bases, the J end lost 1 base, and 17 bases lay between the germline ends. The CDR3 is made up of 17 amino acids. Looked up from germline, CDR1 is SEHNR and CDR2 is FQNEAQ (reference sequence). The CDR3 loop reads CASSLYPPGAFQETQYF. The CDR3 coding sequence is TGTGCCAGCAGCTTATACCCCCCAGGGGCCTTCCAAGAGACCCAGTACTTC.

The chain has TRBV5-6 and TRBJ2-5; a possible D gene is TRBD1 (5 bases). Germline V lookup: CDR1 SGHDT, CDR2 YYEEEE. The ends were cut back, 4 bases at V and 5 bases at J, with 12 bases in the middle. This CDR3 is 13 amino acids long. The CDR3 spells CASSLAGWETQYF. CDR3 DNA: TGTGCCAGCAGCCTGGCAGGGTGGGAGACCCAGTACTTC.

For this clone: One end of the junction fails to match germline, which may point to a read error. This chain uses TRBV7-9 with TRBJ1-3, with 8 positions matching TRBD1. The CDR3 contains 12 residues. The germline V gene has CDR1 SEHNR and CDR2 FQNEAQ (reference sequence). The CDR3 reads CASSPRTGNHIF. The CDR3 DNA is TGTGCCAGCAGCCCCAGGACAGGGAACCATATTTTT.

This chain connects TRBV11-2 to TRBJ2-7, with a weak D call TRBD1 (5 bases). This CDR3 region has 13 residues. V dropped 5 bases and J dropped 1 base, with 9 bases sitting between them. The germline CDR1 and CDR2 sequences are SGHAT and FQNNGV. CDR3: CASSPTVSYEQYV. The DNA of the CDR3 is TGTGCCAGCAGCCCGACAGTTTCCTACGAGCAGTACGTC.

This clone was observed a single time. V is TRBV6-5 and J is TRBJ2-5; D is perhaps TRBD2 (5 bases). The CDR3 runs to 13 residues. Per the germline V gene, CDR1 is MNHEY and CDR2 is SVGAGI. Trimming removed 6 bases from V and 3 bases from J, with 11 bases in between. The CDR3 sequence: CASRRGSEETQYF. DNA of the CDR3: TGTGCCAGCAGGCGAGGGTCCGAAGAGACCCAGTACTTC.